This passage covers 25 T cell receptor beta chains from one sample sequenced in a study of regulatory T cells in long-lasting Graves disease. Construction of TCR beta libraries relied on iRepertoire HTBI primers and on Arm-PCR targeting CDR3 regions. TCRdb processed the multiplex PCR reads anew with MiXCR; each CDR3 protein has one entry. The sample records 350,000 to 500,000 distinct CDR3 sequences, about 15% being singletons. Indicated time point: newly diagnosed GD, antithyroid drugs for less than 3 months. The TCR library was prepared using RNA isolated from PBMCs. In addition, the sample was reused for a study of T cells in Graves' hyperthyroidism and ophthalmopathy.

The sequenced sample was peripheral blood mononuclear cells (PBMCs), obtained at new diagnosis, from a patient treated with antithyroid drugs. The source of these receptors is a woman aged 45 to 65 with Graves disease.

About this clonotype: Given a much more abundant clone one base away, this may be a read error. This chain connects TRBV6-2 or TRBV6-3 to TRBJ2-3; no clear D. CDR3 length: 16 residues. V shed 5 bases and J shed 2 bases, with 17 bases lying between them. Germline V gene data show CDR1 as MNHEY and CDR2 as SVGEGT. The CDR3 loop reads CASSRSLGSYTDTQYF. In DNA, the CDR3 is TGTGCCAGCAGTCGGTCGCTGGGCTCATACACAGATACGCAGTATTTT.

This clonotype is a singleton in its sample. The chain recombines TRBV20-1 with TRBJ2-1; TRBD2 matches 13 bases. Trimming cost V 3 bases and J 5 bases; bases outside gene matches: 19. The germline gives CDR1 DFQATT, CDR2 SNEGSKA (reference sequence). The CDR3 is made up of 20 amino acids. CDR3 loop: CSASLNPGLAGFAANNEQFF. The CDR3 nucleotides are TGCAGTGCTAGTCTTAATCCGGGACTAGCGGGATTTGCTGCAAACAATGAGCAGTTCTTC.

Only a few counts were recorded for this clonotype. This chain connects TRBV7-9 to TRBJ2-5; D gene uncertain. Germline CDR1 is SEHNR and CDR2 is FQNEAQ (reference sequence). The CDR3 extends over 12 amino acids. Trimming shortened V by 7 bases and J by 0 bases, and 6 bases separated the two germline ends. CDR3 DNA: TGTGCCAGCAACGCGTACCAAGAGACCCAGTACTTC. It translates to CASNAYQETQYF.

This clonotype was counted many times. The chain couples TRBV7-9 to TRBJ2-7; 7 bases line up with TRBD1. V was pared by 3 bases and J by 3 bases, with 8 bases of the junction left unmatched. This CDR3 contains 15 residues. Germline CDR1 and CDR2: SEHNR and FQNEAQ (reference sequence). This CDR3 reads CASSFAGTDHYEQYF. The DNA of the CDR3 is TGTGCCAGCAGCTTTGCCGGGACAGATCACTACGAGCAGTACTTC. Full variable domain (missing parts from reference TRBV7-9 and TRBJ2-7): DTGVSQNPRHKITKRGQNVTFRCDPISEHNRLYWYRQTLGQGPEFLTYFQNEAQLEKSRLLSDRFSAERPKGSFSTLEIQRTEQGDSAMYLCASSFAGTDHYEQYFGPGTRLTVT.

This chain uses TRBV29-1 with TRBJ2-3; D remains ambiguous. The CDR3 contains 13 residues. Trimming removed 2 bases from V and 5 bases from J, with 11 bases in between. The germline V gene has CDR1 SQVTM and CDR2 ANQGSEA. The CDR3 reads CSVELAERDTQYF. In nucleotides, the CDR3 is TGCAGCGTTGAATTGGCGGAGAGAGATACGCAGTATTTT.

In this sample, this clonotype turned up many times. The rearrangement uses TRBV29-1 and TRBJ2-7; TRBD1 is a possible D gene (6 bases). The germline V gene has CDR1 SQVTM and CDR2 ANQGSEA. This CDR3 contains 13 residues. The V end lost 3 bases, the J end lost 3 bases, and 12 bases lay between the germline ends. Written as DNA, the CDR3 is TGCAGCGTTGACTCCGGCAGGGGCTACGAGCAGTACTTC. Residues: CSVDSGRGYEQYF.

This clonotype was observed at least ten times. The V call is TRBV7-2, the J call TRBJ2-7; 7 bases line up with TRBD2. CDR3 length: 13 amino acids. Unmatched junction bases numbered 2, after V lost 3 bases and J lost 3 bases. The germline V gene encodes CDR1 SGHTA and CDR2 FQGNSA. In nucleotides, the CDR3 is TGTGCCAGCAGCTTGGAGCGGGACTACGAGCAGTACTTC. Amino acids: CASSLERDYEQYF. The variable domain in full, with the rest retrieved from reference TRBV7-2 and TRBJ2-7, is GAGVSQSPSNKVTEKGKDVELRCDPISGHTALYWYRQSLGQGLEFLIYFQGNSAPDKSGLPSDRFSAERTGGSVSTLTIQRTQQEDSAVYLCASSLERDYEQYFGPGTRLTVT.

This clonotype came up many times. V gene TRBV20-1 combines with J gene TRBJ1-5, with D possibly TRBD1 on 5 matching bases. CDR3 length: 15 residues. V was cut by 1 base and J by 9 bases, with 19 bases left in between. Germline-derived CDR1 and CDR2 are DFQATT and SNEGSKA (reference sequence). This CDR3 is CSARVGGGTVGPQHF. CDR3 sequence (DNA): TGCAGTGCTAGAGTCGGGGGTGGCACCGTGGGGCCCCAGCATTTT.

The rearrangement links TRBV30 to TRBJ1-2, with D possibly TRBD1 on 5 matching bases. V gave up 2 bases and J gave up 4 bases, with 14 bases separating them. The CDR3 loop spans 14 amino acids. Per germline, CDR1 GTSNPN and CDR2 SVGIG (reference sequence). The CDR3 spells CAWSTGGGLYGYTF. The CDR3 bases are TGTGCCTGGAGTACGGGGGGAGGGCTCTATGGCTACACCTTC.

This chain links TRBV7-9 with TRBJ1-4, with TRBD1 as a possible D gene (5 bases). Per germline, CDR1 SEHNR and CDR2 FQNEAQ (reference sequence). Between the trimmed V and J ends, which lost 5 bases and 0 bases, there was a span of 13 bases. The CDR3 runs to 16 residues. The CDR3 nucleotides are TGTGCCAGCAGCCTGGGGGTGGGAACAACTAATGAAAAACTGTTTTTT. It is translated as CASSLGVGTTNEKLFF. Full variable domain (outside the CDR3, taken from reference TRBV7-9 and TRBJ1-4): DTGVSQNPRHKITKRGQNVTFRCDPISEHNRLYWYRQTLGQGPEFLTYFQNEAQLEKSRLLSDRFSAERPKGSFSTLEIQRTEQGDSAMYLCASSLGVGTTNEKLFFGSGTQLSVL.

This clonotype showed up just a few times. The chain couples TRBV20-1 to TRBJ2-7; TRBD2 agrees at 9 bases. The CDR3 is made up of 15 amino acids. Germline V gives CDR1 DFQATT, CDR2 SNEGSKA (reference sequence). J lost 5 bases, V lost 7 bases, and 15 bases had no gene match. CDR3 nucleotides: TGCAGTGTGCCGGACGGGGCGGGAGGGTTTAACGAGCAGTACTTC. Translating it yields CSVPDGAGGFNEQYF.

This clonotype was observed a handful of times. A single base separates this from a much larger clone, so it may be a read error. The chain links TRBV20-1 to TRBJ2-5; 10 nucleotides agree with TRBD2. Germline CDR1 reads DFQATT; CDR2 reads SNEGSKA (reference sequence). The CDR3 has 19 residues. CDR3 sequence (DNA): TGCAGTACTAGCTGGGGCTCGGGCGAGCGGGAGGGCCAACAAGAGACCCAGTACTTC. It translates to CSTSWGSGEREGQQETQYF.

In its sample, this clonotype was seen many times. The chain carries TRBV29-1 and TRBJ2-3; D is unresolved. V was trimmed by 5 bases and J by 0 bases, leaving 6 bases between them. Germline CDR1 SQVTM, CDR2 ANQGSEA. This CDR3 spans 12 amino acids. The CDR3 sequence is CSVNPSTDTQYF. The CDR3 DNA sequence: TGCAGCGTTAATCCCAGCACAGATACGCAGTATTTT.

This clonotype has just a few counts. DNA of the CDR3: TGCGCCAGCAGCCCCACGACAGGAACAGAGACCCAGTACTTC. Protein: CASSPTTGTETQYF. The chain employs TRBV5-1 and TRBJ2-5; possibly TRBD1 for D (6 bases). V shed 4 bases and J shed 4 bases, with 14 bases lying between them. The germline gives CDR1 SGHRS, CDR2 YFSETQ. The CDR3 consists of 14 residues.

Comments on this clonotype: This may arise from a read error, as a much more abundant clone is one base away. The chain carries TRBV7-2 and TRBJ2-1; D is unclear. Germline V gene lookup returns CDR1 SGHTA and CDR2 FQGNSA. The CDR3 has 14 amino acids. CDR3 coding DNA: TGTGCCAGCAATCAAGCGAATTTCTACAATGAGCAGTGCTTC. Translation gives CASNQANFYNEQCF.

This sequence joins TRBV12-3 or TRBV12-4 and TRBJ2-3; 9 positions agree with TRBD2. The length of the CDR3 is 16 residues. V lost 1 base, J lost 2 bases, and 4 bases stayed unmatched. CDR3 region: CASSLGVAGATDTQYF. The CDR3 bases are TGTGCCAGCAGTTTAGGGGTAGCGGGGGCCACAGATACGCAGTATTTT.

The CDR3 loop is CAWSRGASNQPQHF. CDR3 coding DNA: TGTGCCTGGAGTCGGGGGGCCAGCAATCAGCCCCAGCATTTT. J is TRBJ1-5 and V is TRBV30, with D possibly being TRBD1 (6 bases). This CDR3 contains 14 residues. V dropped 2 bases and J dropped 1 base, with 9 bases sitting between them. From germline, CDR1 is GTSNPN and CDR2 SVGIG (reference sequence). Drawing the rest from reference TRBV30 and TRBJ1-5, the complete variable domain is SQTIHQWPATLVQPVGSPLSLECTVEGTSNPNLYWYRQAAGRGLQLLFYSVGIGQISSEVPQNLSASRPQDRQFILSSKKLLLSDSGFYLCAWSRGASNQPQHFGDGTRLSIL.

This clonotype was seen repeatedly, ten times or more. The chain couples TRBV5-8 to TRBJ1-1, with 7 bases matching TRBD1. The V gene's germline CDR1 is SGHTS and CDR2 YDEGEE. V shed 6 bases, J shed 6 bases, and the junction held 8 bases outside the gene matches. The CDR3 is made up of 13 amino acids. The CDR3 protein is CASTPSGQPEAFF. The DNA of the CDR3 is TGTGCCAGCACCCCCTCGGGACAGCCTGAAGCTTTCTTT.

This clonotype was detected a few times. The chain combines TRBV25-1 with TRBJ1-3; possible D gene TRBD1, 6 bases. The V gene's germline CDR1 is MGHDK and CDR2 SYGVNS. V gave up 3 bases and J gave up 2 bases, with 17 bases separating them. The CDR3 has 17 residues. In nucleotides, the CDR3 is TGTGCCAGCAGTGAGAGAGGGGGGCAGCGTGCTGGAAACACCATATATTTT. The encoded protein is CASSERGGQRAGNTIYF.

V is TRBV14 and J is TRBJ2-1, with D perhaps given as TRBD1 or TRBD2 (6 bases each). Germline CDR1 reads SGHDN; CDR2 reads FVKESK. Trimming stripped 1 base from V and 12 bases from J, with 19 bases between. This CDR3 is built from 15 residues. The CDR3 DNA is TGTGCCAGCAGCCAAGTAGGGGGGACGGGGTTCGTGCAGTTCTTC. It is translated as CASSQVGGTGFVQFF.

This rearrangement joins TRBV7-8 to TRBJ2-3, with TRBD2 matching 7 bases. This CDR3 contains 16 residues. The germline V gene encodes CDR1 SGHVS and CDR2 FQNEAQ. V trimming: 3 bases; J trimming: 2 bases; junction bases outside the gene matches: 8. CDR3 sequence: CASSLGTIPHTDTQYF. The CDR3 coding sequence is TGTGCCAGCAGCTTGGGGACTATTCCCCACACAGATACGCAGTATTTT.

This clonotype was counted a few times. The chain links TRBV2 to TRBJ2-2; perhaps TRBD1 as D (7 bases). The germline V and J ends were trimmed by 11 bases and 6 bases, with 22 bases remaining between them. CDR1 SNHLY and CDR2 FYNNEI come from the germline V gene. The CDR3 spans 15 residues. For the CDR3, the DNA is TGTGCCGGAAGTCCGACAGGGACTTTTGCCGGGGAGCTGTTTTTT. It encodes CAGSPTGTFAGELFF.

This clonotype was detected many times. The rearrangement uses TRBV11-2 and TRBJ2-7, with D hard to call. Germline V gene lookup returns CDR1 SGHAT and CDR2 FQNNGV. The V end was cut by 0 bases, the J end by 0 bases, with 6 bases between. The CDR3 totals 14 residues. CDR3 region: CASSLEAASYEQYF. In DNA form, the CDR3 reads TGTGCCAGCAGCTTAGAAGCAGCCTCCTACGAGCAGTACTTC.

The sample holds many counts of this clonotype. This sequence joins TRBV9 and TRBJ1-1; a weak D match, TRBD1 (5 bases). V lost 0 bases to trimming and J lost 3 bases, with 18 bases between them. The CDR3 extends over 17 amino acids. CDR1 is SGDLS, CDR2 YYNGEE, per germline. CDR3 amino acids: CASSVAPGGGRYTEAFF. Here the CDR3 DNA reads TGTGCCAGCAGCGTAGCGCCCGGGGGGGGTCGGTACACTGAAGCTTTCTTT.

V usage is TRBV10-3 and J usage is TRBJ2-2; D unresolved. The germline CDR1 and CDR2 sequences are ENHRY and SYGVKD. Trimming pared 6 bases from V and 0 bases from J, leaving 8 bases between. The length of the CDR3 is 14 residues. The CDR3 sequence: CAIRSATNTGELFF. The CDR3, as DNA: TGTGCCATCAGATCCGCCACGAACACCGGGGAGCTGTTTTTT.